Sequencing of this TCR beta chain was carried out in a study of preoperative IRX-2 immunotherapy in early breast cancer. Treatment of the sample: preoperative locoregional IRX-2 cytokine immunotherapy. Preoperative locoregional IRX-2 cytokine immunotherapy was tested in the phase Ib source study. The table came from immunoSEQ multiplex PCR; TCRdb's copy has only in-frame clones and leaves some out. There are under 30,000 clones in the sample; around 90% occur only once, and roughly 29% lies in the top ten. J gave up 0 bases and V 9 bases, and 7 bases lay outside the gene matches. The CDR3 length is 16 residues. The V gene's germline CDR1 is MDHEN and CDR2 SYDVKM.

The rearrangement uses TRBV28 and TRBJ2-1, with 11 positions matching TRBD2. This clonotype originated in a human donor with breast cancer. Sample: tumor tissue, taken after IRX-2 immunotherapy. CDR3 in amino acids: CASISGGAFSYNEQFF. The CDR3 DNA reads as TGTGCCAGTATTAGCGGGGGGGCTTTCTCCTACAATGAGCAGTTCTTC. Together with reference TRBV28 and TRBJ2-1, the CDR3 gives the full variable domain: DVKVTQSSRYLVKRTGEKVFLECVQDMDHENMFWYRQDPGLGLRLIYFSYDVKMKEKGDIPEGYSVSREKKERFSLILESASTNQTSMYLCASISGGAFSYNEQFFGPGTRLTVL.